This T cell receptor (beta chain) was profiled in a study of cytomegalovirus exposure and HLA in healthy donors. Study conclusions and caveats: It was 150 to 200 TCR beta chains that were listed as cytomegalovirus-associated. HLA alleles showed associations with fewer than 20,000 TCR beta sequences in a later analysis, at a 0.05 false discovery rate. As a later analysis revealed, most CMV-associated TCR beta chains appeared HLA-restricted.

Germline-derived CDR1 and CDR2 are MDHEN and SYDVKM. This CDR3 contains 14 residues. V was shortened by 6 bases and J by 3 bases, with 11 bases between the two germline ends. In regard to this clone: Its antigen remains unknown.

The PCR used 60 Vbeta and 13 Jbeta primers. TCRdb's copy holds only in-frame clones and misses some; the assay was immunoSEQ multiplex PCR. Of about 59,000 clones in the sample, roughly four fifths are singletons; the top ten hold around 1.5%. The sequence derives from a man in his forties or fifties in good health and CMV-seronegative. Material: PBMCs. This chain uses TRBV28 with TRBJ1-4; D might be TRBD1 (6 bases). This CDR3 is CASRRTEANEKLFF. The CDR3 DNA reads as TGTGCCAGCAGACGGACAGAGGCTAATGAAAAACTGTTTTTT.